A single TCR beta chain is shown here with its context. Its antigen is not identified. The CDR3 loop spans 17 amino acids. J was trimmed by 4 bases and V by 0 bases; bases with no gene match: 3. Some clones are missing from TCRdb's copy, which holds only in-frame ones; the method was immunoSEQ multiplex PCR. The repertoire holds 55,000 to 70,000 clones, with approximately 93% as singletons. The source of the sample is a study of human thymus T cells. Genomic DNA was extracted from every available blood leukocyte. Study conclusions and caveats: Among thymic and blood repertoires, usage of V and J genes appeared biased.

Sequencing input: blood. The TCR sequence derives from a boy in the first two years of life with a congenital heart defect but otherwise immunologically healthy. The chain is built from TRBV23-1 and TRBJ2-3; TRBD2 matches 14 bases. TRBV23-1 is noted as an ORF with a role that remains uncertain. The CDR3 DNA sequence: TGCGCCAGCAGTCAATCGACTAGCGGGGGGGCGGCAGATACGCAGTATTTT. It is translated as CASSQSTSGGAADTQYF.